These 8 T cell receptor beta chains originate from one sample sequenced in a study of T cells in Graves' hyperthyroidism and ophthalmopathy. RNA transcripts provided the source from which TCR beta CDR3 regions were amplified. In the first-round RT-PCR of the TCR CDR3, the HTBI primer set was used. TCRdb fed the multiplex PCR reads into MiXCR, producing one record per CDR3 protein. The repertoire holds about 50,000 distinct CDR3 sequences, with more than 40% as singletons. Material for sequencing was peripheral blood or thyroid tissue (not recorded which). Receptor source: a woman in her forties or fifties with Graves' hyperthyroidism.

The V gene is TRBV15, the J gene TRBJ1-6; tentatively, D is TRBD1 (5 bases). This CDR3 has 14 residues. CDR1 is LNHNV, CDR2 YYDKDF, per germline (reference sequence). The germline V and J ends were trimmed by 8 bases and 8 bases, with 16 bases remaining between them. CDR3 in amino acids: CATARVNGDSPLHF. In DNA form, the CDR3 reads TGTGCCACCGCCAGGGTGAATGGTGATTCACCCCTCCACTTT.

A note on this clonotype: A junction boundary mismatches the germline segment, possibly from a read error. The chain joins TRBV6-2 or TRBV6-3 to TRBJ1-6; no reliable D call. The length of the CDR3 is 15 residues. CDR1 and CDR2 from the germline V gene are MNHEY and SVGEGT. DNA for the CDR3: TGTGCTAGCAGTTACGGAGGGCCCTTTAATTCACCCCTCCACTTT. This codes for CASSYGGPFNSPLHF.

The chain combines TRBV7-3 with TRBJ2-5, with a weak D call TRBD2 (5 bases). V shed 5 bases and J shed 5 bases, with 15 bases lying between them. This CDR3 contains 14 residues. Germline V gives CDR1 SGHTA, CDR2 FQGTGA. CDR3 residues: CASSADGNTETQYF. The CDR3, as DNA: TGTGCCAGCAGCGCCGACGGGAACACTGAGACCCAGTACTTC.

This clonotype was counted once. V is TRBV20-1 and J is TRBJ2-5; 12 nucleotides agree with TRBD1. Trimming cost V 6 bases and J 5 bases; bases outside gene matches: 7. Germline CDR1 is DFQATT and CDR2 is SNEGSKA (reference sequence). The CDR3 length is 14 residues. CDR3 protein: CSAPGQGAGETQYF. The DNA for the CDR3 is TGCAGTGCGCCGGGACAGGGGGCTGGGGAGACCCAGTACTTC.

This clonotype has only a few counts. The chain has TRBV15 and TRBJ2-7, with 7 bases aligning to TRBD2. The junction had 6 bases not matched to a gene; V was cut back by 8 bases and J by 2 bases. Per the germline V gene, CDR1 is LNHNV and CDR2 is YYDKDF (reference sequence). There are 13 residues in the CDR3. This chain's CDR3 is CATSSGNAYEQYF. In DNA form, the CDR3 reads TGTGCCACCTCCAGCGGGAACGCCTACGAGCAGTACTTC.

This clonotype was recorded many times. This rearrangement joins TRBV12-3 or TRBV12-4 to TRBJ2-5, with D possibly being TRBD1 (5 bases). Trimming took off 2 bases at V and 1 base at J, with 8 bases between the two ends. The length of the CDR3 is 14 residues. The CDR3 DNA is TGTGCCAGCAGTTTACCAGGGTTCCAAGAGACCCAGTACTTC. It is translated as CASSLPGFQETQYF.

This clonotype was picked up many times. CDR3 sequence (DNA): TGTGCCAGCAGTTCCTGGGGAGCAACTAATGAAAAACTGTTTTTT. Protein: CASSSWGATNEKLFF. The gene calls are TRBV6-2 or TRBV6-3 and TRBJ1-4; no clear D. Per the germline V gene, CDR1 is MNHEY and CDR2 is SVGEGT. The CDR3 extends over 15 amino acids. Trimming took 4 bases from V and 0 from J, leaving 9 bases between them.

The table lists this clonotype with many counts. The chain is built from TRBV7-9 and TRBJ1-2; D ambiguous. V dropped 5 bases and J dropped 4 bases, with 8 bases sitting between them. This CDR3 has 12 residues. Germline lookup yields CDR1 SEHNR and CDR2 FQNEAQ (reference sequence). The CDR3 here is CASSPQVYGYTF. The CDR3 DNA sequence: TGTGCCAGCAGCCCACAAGTCTATGGCTACACCTTC.